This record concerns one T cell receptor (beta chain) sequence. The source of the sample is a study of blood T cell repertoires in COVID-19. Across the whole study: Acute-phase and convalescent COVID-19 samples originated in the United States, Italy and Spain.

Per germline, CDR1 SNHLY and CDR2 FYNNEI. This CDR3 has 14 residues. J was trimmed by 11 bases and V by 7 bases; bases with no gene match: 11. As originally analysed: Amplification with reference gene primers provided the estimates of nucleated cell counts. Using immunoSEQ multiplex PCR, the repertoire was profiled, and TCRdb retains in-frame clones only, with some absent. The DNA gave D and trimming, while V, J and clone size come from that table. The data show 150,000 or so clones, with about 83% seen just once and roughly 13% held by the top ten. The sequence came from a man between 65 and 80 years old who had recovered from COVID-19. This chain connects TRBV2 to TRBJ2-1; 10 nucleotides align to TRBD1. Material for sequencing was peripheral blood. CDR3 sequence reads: CASNSAGTGVKQFF. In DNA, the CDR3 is TGTGCCAGCAACTCCGCCGGGACAGGGGTTAAGCAGTTCTTC.